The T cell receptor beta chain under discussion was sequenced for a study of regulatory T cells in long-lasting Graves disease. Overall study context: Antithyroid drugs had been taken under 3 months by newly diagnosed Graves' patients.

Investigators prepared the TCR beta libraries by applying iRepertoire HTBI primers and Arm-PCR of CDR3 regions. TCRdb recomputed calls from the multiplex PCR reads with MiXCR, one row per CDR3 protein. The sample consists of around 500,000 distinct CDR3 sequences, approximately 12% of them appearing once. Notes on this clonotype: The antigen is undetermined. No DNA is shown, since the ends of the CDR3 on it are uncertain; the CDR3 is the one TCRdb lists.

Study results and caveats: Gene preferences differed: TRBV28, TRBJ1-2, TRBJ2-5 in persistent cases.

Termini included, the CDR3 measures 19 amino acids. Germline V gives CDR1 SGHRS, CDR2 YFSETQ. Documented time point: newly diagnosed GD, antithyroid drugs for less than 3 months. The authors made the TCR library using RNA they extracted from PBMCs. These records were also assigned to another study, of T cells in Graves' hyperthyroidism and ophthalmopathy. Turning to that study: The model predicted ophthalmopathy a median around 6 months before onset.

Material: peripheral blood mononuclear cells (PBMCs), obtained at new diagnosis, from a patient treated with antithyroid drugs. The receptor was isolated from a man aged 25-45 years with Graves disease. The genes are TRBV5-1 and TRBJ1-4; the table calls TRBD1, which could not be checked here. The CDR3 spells CASSIYLCSAEGSNEKLFF.